Sequencing of this T cell receptor (beta chain) was carried out in a study of T cells in Graves' hyperthyroidism and ophthalmopathy. Study-wide points: Within blood appeared most thyroid clonotypes that had expanded above 0.001.

Using RNA transcripts as the source, TCR beta CDR3 regions were amplified. Carried out on the TCR CDR3, a first-round RT-PCR used the HTBI primer set. One entry per CDR3 protein, called by TCRdb with MiXCR from the multiplex PCR reads. The data contain about 640,000 distinct CDR3 sequences, about 45% of them singletons. Germline assignment: CDR1 SGHVS and CDR2 FNYEAQ. The CDR3 length is 15 residues. The V end was cut by 3 bases, the J end by 3 bases, with 15 bases between. This clonotype has a count of ten or more. Its antigen remains unidentified. Patients showing uncontrolled infection, other autoimmune disease, pregnancy or lactation were ineligible.

Material: peripheral blood or thyroid tissue (not recorded which). The TCR sequence derives from an adult man with Graves' disease, either hyperthyroidism or ophthalmopathy (not recorded which). This chain uses TRBV7-6 with TRBJ2-7, with D tentatively TRBD1 or TRBD2 (5 bases each). The DNA for the CDR3 is TGTGCCAGCAGCTTCGGGACCGGGCTTAACTACGAGCAGTACTTC. Amino acids: CASSFGTGLNYEQYF.